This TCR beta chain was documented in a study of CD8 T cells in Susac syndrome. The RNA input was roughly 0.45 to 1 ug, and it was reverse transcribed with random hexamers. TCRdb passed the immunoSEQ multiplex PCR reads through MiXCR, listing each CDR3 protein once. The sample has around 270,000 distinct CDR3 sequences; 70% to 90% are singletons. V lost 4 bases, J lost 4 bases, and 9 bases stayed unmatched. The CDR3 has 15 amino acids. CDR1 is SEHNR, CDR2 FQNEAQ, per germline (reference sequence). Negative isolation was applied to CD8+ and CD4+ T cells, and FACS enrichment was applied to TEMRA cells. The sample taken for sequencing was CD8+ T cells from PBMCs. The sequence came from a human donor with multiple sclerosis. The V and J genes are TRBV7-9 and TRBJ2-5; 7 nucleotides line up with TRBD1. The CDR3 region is CASSSTGASGETQYF. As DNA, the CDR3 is TGTGCCAGCAGCTCCACAGGGGCTTCCGGAGAGACCCAGTACTTC.